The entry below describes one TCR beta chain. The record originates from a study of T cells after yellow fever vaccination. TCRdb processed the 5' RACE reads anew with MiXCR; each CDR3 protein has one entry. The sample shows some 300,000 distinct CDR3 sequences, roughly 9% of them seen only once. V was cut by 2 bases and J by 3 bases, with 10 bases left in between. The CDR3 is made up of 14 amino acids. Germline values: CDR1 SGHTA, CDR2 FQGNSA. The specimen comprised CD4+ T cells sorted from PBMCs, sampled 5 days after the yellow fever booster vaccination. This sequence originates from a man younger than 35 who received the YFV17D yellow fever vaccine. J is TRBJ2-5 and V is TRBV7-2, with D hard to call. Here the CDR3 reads CASSLSQQKETQYF. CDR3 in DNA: TGTGCCAGCAGCTTATCCCAGCAGAAAGAGACCCAGTACTTC.